This T cell receptor (beta chain) was sequenced for a study of human T cells and chemical hapten exposure. This clonotype was seen at least ten times. The germline CDR1 and CDR2 sequences are GTSNPN and SVGIG (reference sequence). The CDR3 is made up of 15 amino acids. Trimming pared 3 bases from V and 0 bases from J, leaving 14 bases between. In the authors' methods: Ranging from about 20,000 to 700,000, TCR counts per sample had a median value of roughly 96,000. TCRdb reanalysed the RACE reads using MiXCR and keeps one entry per CDR3 protein. TCRdb, not the authors, supplied the V and J calls. Of some 80,000 distinct CDR3 sequences listed, 9.5% to 12% are singletons. Time point of the sample: patch test 1, 2 weeks after DPC sensitization. Treatment in this sample: therapeutic diphenylcyclopropenone sensitization with weekly scalp DPC.

The receptor was derived from a woman aged 45-65 years with alopecia areata. Some clones in this sample may be carry-over from other donors' samples. The material was whole blood, obtained in connection with sensitization to the hapten diphenylcyclopropenone (DPC). This chain links TRBV30 with TRBJ1-2; D is perhaps TRBD1 (6 bases). The CDR3 DNA follows: TGTGCCTGGAGCTATACAGGGTCAGCTAACTATGGCTACACCTTC. This codes for CAWSYTGSANYGYTF.